This is a list of T cell receptor beta chains from one sample in a study of cytomegalovirus exposure and HLA in healthy donors. Method: immunoSEQ multiplex PCR; TCRdb's copy keeps in-frame clones and lacks some. The table includes some 170,000 clones, 75% to 85% detected once. The sequenced sample was PBMCs. The receptors come from a woman under 30 in good health and CMV-seropositive. Each CDR3 is given without its conserved first and last residue.

J,V,CDR3
TRBJ2-3,TRBV5-4,ASSAERSSTDTQY
TRBJ2-5,TRBV28,ASSVHPKQGQY
TRBJ2-7,TRBV7-9,ASSLVGSSYEQY
TRBJ2-5,TRBV4-2,ASSQSRGNQETQY
TRBJ2-5,TRBV4-1,ASSLLQGETQY
TRBJ2-3,TRBV19,ASSMVGGGSDTQY
TRBJ2-7,TRBV27,ASSLSWGQGVSYEQY
TRBJ2-7,TRBV2,ASSVRDTFSYEQY
TRBJ2-1,TRBV7-5,ARRRGGNEQF
TRBJ1-2,TRBV6-5,ASSPPVDRAYGYT
TRBJ2-5,TRBV15,ATRSLAGLATQY
TRBJ2-1,TRBV2,ASCLNGQDEQF
TRBJ1-4,TRBV19,ASRGQATNEKLF
TRBJ2-2,TRBV11-2,ASSSRTGDTGELF
TRBJ1-2,TRBV28,ASSLISGTVYGYT
TRBJ1-3,TRBV5-1,ASSLDIGNTIY
TRBJ1-5,TRBV15,ATSRDLGRGDQPQH
TRBJ2-7,TRBV6-4,ASSYSTSGYEQY
TRBJ1-3,TRBV2,ASIGVPPGHILSGNTIY
TRBJ2-2,TRBV18,ASSVTGDVSTGELF
TRBJ2-1,TRBV9,ASSVGVAGGDNEQF
TRBJ2-1,TRBV11-3,ASSPGLAGVSYNEQF
TRBJ1-2,TRBV2,ASSSTGGNYGYT
TRBJ2-7,TRBV18,ASSRQGREQY
TRBJ2-2,TRBV5-1,ASSLVQGGIGELF
TRBJ1-2,TRBV7-2,ASSLAGPRRKGYT
TRBJ1-1,TRBV27,ASSWGGALNTEAF
TRBJ2-3,TRBV7-3,ASSSRLGATDTQY
TRBJ2-5,TRBV30,ACTSVQGFQETQY
TRBJ2-5,TRBV4-3,ASSQDLGRRETQY
TRBJ2-7,TRBV11-2,ARPLERGGPLSYEQY
TRBJ2-2,TRBV9,ASSGTGVKVPAGELF
TRBJ1-3,TRBV5-1,ASSNRDKGVTSSGNTIY
TRBJ2-3,TRBV4-2,ASSQLSSDTQY
TRBJ2-5,TRBV2,ASSALRLAGETQY
TRBJ2-2,TRBV11-3,ASSPLGGTNTGELF
TRBJ2-5,TRBV7-9,ASSSSRGLTETQY
TRBJ2-7,TRBV5-1,ASSLLGGTYEQY
TRBJ1-1,TRBV11-3,ASSPLDKTTEAF
TRBJ1-2,TRBV23-1,ASSQSCRGQGFNYGYT
TRBJ2-5,TRBV11-1,ASSGGLSGETQY